This section outlines one T cell receptor beta chain sequence together with its context. The antigen remains undetermined. This sample was taken from a study of CD8+CD57+ T cells in acquired aplastic anemia. About the research overall: Recorded DNA amounts for sorted CD4+ and CD8+ cells had an average of approximately 2.9 ug. Study results and limitations: Twenty-nine CD8+ CDR3 sequences were shared between patients and controls. Significant differences in CD8+ Simpson's diversity were not observed between patients and controls.

TCR beta VDJ and CDR3 profiles were obtained from a genomic DNA template. TCRdb redid the calling of the reads with MiXCR, one entry per CDR3 protein. The sample lists about 120,000 distinct CDR3 sequences; 55% to 60% were seen once. The CDR3 spans 14 residues. J was trimmed by 0 bases and V by 6 bases; bases with no gene match: 5. CDR1 DFQATT and CDR2 SNEGSKA come from the germline V gene (reference sequence). An expansion of CD8+CD57+ cells by flow cytometry had been shown in patients chosen for sequencing. Patients were untreated when blood was sampled. What was sequenced was sorted CD4+, CD8+, or CD8+CD57+ T cells (not recorded which) from PBMCs. This receptor was identified in a human donor with aplastic anemia. The gene calls are TRBV20-1 and TRBJ1-5; 7 bases agree with TRBD1. CDR3 DNA sequence: TGCAGTGCGCAGGGACAGCATAGCAATCAGCCCCAGCATTTT. Translation: CSAQGQHSNQPQHF.